What follows are 25 T cell receptor beta chains derived from one specimen sequenced in a study of blood T cell repertoires in COVID-19. Using immunoSEQ multiplex PCR, the repertoire was profiled, and TCRdb retains in-frame clones only, with some absent. The table shows 250,000 to 350,000 clones, with approximately 84% occurring only once. Sequenced input: peripheral blood. These receptors were taken from a human donor with COVID-19, enrolled during active disease. The donor label of this sample is uncertain.

The DNA for the CDR3 is TGTGCCAGCAGCTTGCGAGGGAGCTCCTATAATTCACCCCTCCACTTT. Protein sequence: CASSLRGSSYNSPLHF. The chain uses TRBV5-5 and TRBJ1-6; no definite D call. The V gene's germline CDR1 is SGHKS and CDR2 YYEKEE (reference sequence). V was shortened by 1 base and J by 0 bases, with 8 bases between the two germline ends. The CDR3 totals 16 residues.

The V gene is TRBV19, the J gene TRBJ2-7; 8 positions agree with TRBD2. V lost 3 bases and J lost 3; bases outside the gene matches: 7. The CDR3 covers 15 residues. Germline V lookup: CDR1 LNHDA, CDR2 SQIVND (reference sequence). The CDR3 nucleotides read TGTGCCAGTAGTATCAAGCGGGAGAGGGGCTACGAGCAGTACTTC. Protein product: CASSIKRERGYEQYF.

The V gene is TRBV7-2, the J gene TRBJ2-2; 13 bases are shared with TRBD2. The length of the CDR3 is 16 residues. V trimming: 5 bases; J trimming: 7 bases; junction bases outside the gene matches: 7. The germline V gene encodes CDR1 SGHTA and CDR2 FQGNSA. The CDR3 DNA sequence: TGTGCCAGCAGCCATAGACTAGCGGGAGGTCACGGGGAGCTGTTTTTT. Its protein is CASSHRLAGGHGELFF.

V gene TRBV19 combines with J gene TRBJ2-7; the match to TRBD2 covers 9 bases. Looked up from germline, CDR1 is LNHDA and CDR2 is SQIVND (reference sequence). The CDR3 is made up of 14 amino acids. The trim removed 4 bases at V and 5 bases at J, leaving 6 bases unmatched. The CDR3 DNA sequence: TGTGCCAGTAGTACTCCGGGACTAGCAAACGAGCAGTACTTC. Protein: CASSTPGLANEQYF. The entire variable domain, with the rest obtained from reference TRBV19 and TRBJ2-7, is as follows: DGGITQSPKYLFRKEGQNVTLSCEQNLNHDAMYWYRQDPGQGLRLIYYSQIVNDFQKGDIAEGYSVSREKKESFPLTVTSAQKNPTAFYLCASSTPGLANEQYFGPGTRLTVT.

This clone has a handful of counts. J is TRBJ1-2 and V is TRBV27, with a weak D call TRBD1 (6 bases). CDR1 and CDR2 from the germline V gene are MNHEY and SMNVEV (reference sequence). V was cut by 4 bases and J by 4 bases, with 16 bases left in between. The length of the CDR3 is 15 residues. In DNA form, the CDR3 reads TGTGCCAGCAGTTCTCAACAGGGAATGGGCTATGGCTACACCTTC. It codes for CASSSQQGMGYGYTF.

The chain links TRBV9 to TRBJ2-2; D may be TRBD2 (7 bases). CDR3 length: 13 amino acids. The germline V gene encodes CDR1 SGDLS and CDR2 YYNGEE. V was cut by 4 bases and J by 7 bases, with 11 bases left in between. The DNA for the CDR3 is TGTGCCAGCAGCCCCGGGGGGCACGGGGAGCTGTTTTTT. It codes for CASSPGGHGELFF.

The J gene is TRBJ2-1, the V gene TRBV3-1 (or the pseudogene TRBV3-2), with TRBD1 matching 7 bases. After removal of 4 bases from V and 7 bases from J, the junction contained 4 bases not matched to a gene. Germline-derived CDR1 and CDR2 are LGHDT and YNNKEL (reference sequence). The CDR3 loop spans 13 amino acids. The CDR3 loop reads CASSPRGTNEQFF. The CDR3 DNA follows: TGTGCCAGCAGCCCCAGGGGGACGAATGAGCAGTTCTTC.

The chain couples TRBV2 to TRBJ1-6; 11 nucleotides agree with TRBD1. The J segment lost 10 bases and the V segment lost 7 bases, leaving 6 bases of the junction unmatched. Germline V CDR1 and CDR2: SNHLY, FYNNEI. The CDR3 loop spans 14 amino acids. DNA of the CDR3: TGTGCCAGCATTTGGGACAGGGGGAGGTCACCCCTCCACTTT. Translated: CASIWDRGRSPLHF.

The chain joins TRBV19 to TRBJ1-2; D is undetermined. CDR3 size: 15 residues. Germline V gene lookup returns CDR1 LNHDA and CDR2 SQIVND (reference sequence). V dropped 6 bases and J dropped 5 bases, with 19 bases sitting between them. The CDR3 loop reads CASSSEGGTLYGYTF. The CDR3 DNA is TGTGCCAGTAGCTCAGAAGGCGGCACACTTTATGGCTACACCTTC.

The chain links TRBV18 to TRBJ1-6, with D hard to call. Germline V gene data show CDR1 as KGHSH and CDR2 as LQKENI. Trimming stripped 0 bases from V and 0 bases from J, with 9 bases between. The CDR3 totals 17 residues. The CDR3 nucleotides are TGTGCCAGCTCACCACCGGGAGGGAGCTCCTATAATTCACCCCTCCACTTT. Translation gives CASSPPGGSSYNSPLHF.

The chain is built from TRBV10-1 and TRBJ2-1; TRBD1 matches 9 bases. There are 16 residues in the CDR3. The V gene's germline CDR1 is WNHNN and CDR2 SYGVQD (reference sequence). V lost 3 bases and J lost 4; bases outside the gene matches: 7. In nucleotides, the CDR3 is TGCGCCAGCAGTGATCCGCGGGACAGGGCTTACAATGAGCAGTTCTTC. The encoded protein is CASSDPRDRAYNEQFF.

The chain is built from TRBV4-3 and TRBJ1-2; no firm D call. Deletions cut 1 base from V and 0 bases from J, with 9 bases between. CDR3 size: 15 residues. Germline V gene data show CDR1 as LGHNA and CDR2 as YSLEER. CDR3 coding DNA: TGCGCCAGCAGCCAAGCTGGCGGTTCTAACTATGGCTACACCTTC. Protein: CASSQAGGSNYGYTF.

The rearrangement links TRBV7-2 to TRBJ1-5; 7 nucleotides line up with TRBD1. The CDR3 is 15 amino acids. The V and J ends lost 6 bases and 1 base, in that order; junction bases with no gene match: 6. The germline gives CDR1 SGHTA, CDR2 FQGNSA. CDR3 bases: TGTGCCAGCAGTCAACAGGGGTGGAGCAATCAGCCCCAGCATTTT. Translated: CASSQQGWSNQPQHF.

This clone was observed many times. The chain is built from TRBV12-3 or TRBV12-4 and TRBJ2-1, with D unresolved. The CDR3 loop spans 13 amino acids. Trimming took off 1 base at V and 6 bases at J, with 7 bases between the two ends. As DNA, the CDR3 is TGTGCCAGCAGTTTAGGAGGCCCCAATGAGCAGTTCTTC. It codes for CASSLGGPNEQFF.

The rearrangement links TRBV28 to TRBJ1-4, with 10 bases fitting TRBD1. V dropped 5 bases and J dropped 8; count of bases not matched to a gene: 11. CDR3 length equals 16 residues. Germline-derived CDR1 and CDR2 are MDHEN and SYDVKM. This chain's CDR3 is CASSQPRQGAREKLFF. The DNA of the CDR3 is TGTGCCAGCAGTCAACCTCGACAGGGGGCACGAGAAAAACTGTTTTTT.

A single count supports this clone. The rearrangement links TRBV28 to TRBJ2-7; 12 nucleotides match TRBD2. The V segment lost 6 bases and the J segment 2 bases; nucleotides outside the gene matches: 5. CDR3 length: 15 amino acids. Germline values: CDR1 MDHEN, CDR2 SYDVKM. The DNA for the CDR3 is TGTGCCAGCAGCCCTAGCGGGAGGGCAACCTACGAGCAGTACTTC. Protein product: CASSPSGRATYEQYF.

The gene calls are TRBV4-1 and TRBJ1-1, with 7 positions matching TRBD1. The V and J ends lost 2 bases and 0 bases, in that order; junction bases with no gene match: 12. Germline V gene lookup returns CDR1 MGHRA and CDR2 YSYEKL. This CDR3 region has 18 residues. As DNA, the CDR3 is TGCGCCAGCAGCCAATCCCTCGACAGGGCCCTCATGAACACTGAAGCTTTCTTT. It specifies CASSQSLDRALMNTEAFF.

The chain couples TRBV7-3 to TRBJ1-1; 10 bases map to TRBD1. V shed 5 bases and J 0 bases; nucleotides not matched to a gene: 6. Germline V lookup: CDR1 SGHTA, CDR2 FQGTGA. This CDR3 region has 16 residues. Here the CDR3 DNA reads TGTGCCAGCAGCCCGGGACAGGGGATCATGAACACTGAAGCTTTCTTT. Its translation: CASSPGQGIMNTEAFF.

The rearrangement links TRBV7-8 to TRBJ2-7; 9 nucleotides agree with TRBD2. The germline V gene encodes CDR1 SGHVS and CDR2 FQNEAQ. The CDR3 loop spans 15 amino acids. Trimming cost V 1 base and J 3 bases; bases outside gene matches: 4. The CDR3 DNA sequence: TGTGCCAGCAGCTTAGAACTAGCGGGCAACTACGAGCAGTACTTC. It specifies CASSLELAGNYEQYF.

The chain links TRBV19 to TRBJ2-7; TRBD1 matches 9 bases. Germline CDR1 and CDR2: LNHDA and SQIVND (reference sequence). V dropped 3 bases and J dropped 6; count of bases not matched to a gene: 9. The CDR3 loop spans 15 amino acids. The CDR3 DNA reads TGTGCCAGTAGTATCCCCGGACAGGGGAGGGGCGAGCAGTACTTC. It is translated as CASSIPGQGRGEQYF. Looking up the rest from reference TRBV19 and TRBJ2-7 gives the full variable domain: DGGITQSPKYLFRKEGQNVTLSCEQNLNHDAMYWYRQDPGQGLRLIYYSQIVNDFQKGDIAEGYSVSREKKESFPLTVTSAQKNPTAFYLCASSIPGQGRGEQYFGPGTRLTVT.

The chain is built from TRBV30 and TRBJ2-2; 8 nucleotides line up with TRBD1. The length of the CDR3 is 15 residues. Germline CDR1 is GTSNPN and CDR2 is SVGIG (reference sequence). V trimming: 2 bases; J trimming: 7 bases; junction bases outside the gene matches: 9. The chain's CDR3 is CAWSSRTGRYGELFF. In nucleotides, the CDR3 is TGTGCCTGGAGTTCCCGGACAGGGAGGTACGGGGAGCTGTTTTTT.

The rearrangement uses TRBV7-2 and TRBJ1-1; 8 nucleotides line up with TRBD1. CDR1 SGHTA and CDR2 FQGNSA come from the germline V gene. CDR3 size: 17 residues. V lost 4 bases and J lost 5; bases outside the gene matches: 15. The CDR3: CASSSPLRGLAGTEAFF. CDR3 DNA: TGTGCCAGCAGCTCCCCCCTCAGGGGGCTGGCGGGAACTGAAGCTTTCTTT.

The chain uses TRBV4-3 and TRBJ1-1, with TRBD1 matching 7 bases. Trimming took 0 bases from V and 2 from J; bases not matched to a gene: 6. Germline assignment: CDR1 LGHNA and CDR2 YSLEER. CDR3 length: 16 residues. CDR3 sequence reads: CASSQEWTGPNTEAFF. In DNA form, the CDR3 reads TGCGCCAGCAGCCAAGAGTGGACAGGACCTAACACTGAAGCTTTCTTT.

The rearrangement joins TRBV30 to TRBJ1-2, with D unclear. The CDR3 is made up of 12 amino acids. Germline loops: CDR1 GTSNPN, CDR2 SVGIG (reference sequence). V gave up 1 base and J gave up 4 bases, with 7 bases separating them. The CDR3 sequence is CAWSGEAYGYTF. Here the CDR3 DNA reads TGTGCCTGGAGTGGGGAGGCCTATGGCTACACCTTC.

Many counts were recorded for this clone. The chain employs TRBV14 and TRBJ1-2; 7 bases agree with TRBD1. CDR1 and CDR2 from the germline V gene are SGHDN and FVKESK. The CDR3 runs 14 residues. Losses at the gene ends were 2 bases for V and 7 bases for J; bases not matched to a gene: 7. CDR3 protein: CASSQRSGGFGYTF. CDR3 DNA: TGTGCCAGCAGCCAACGGTCAGGGGGGTTTGGCTACACCTTC.